Presented here are 27 T cell receptor beta chains from one specimen sequenced in a study of blood T cell repertoires in COVID-19. TCRdb's copy holds only in-frame clones and misses some; the assay was immunoSEQ multiplex PCR. The data contain 150,000 to 200,000 clones, 82% of them singletons. Sequenced material: peripheral blood. Source of these receptors: a woman aged 25 to 39 with acute or convalescent COVID-19.

The gene calls are TRBV19 and TRBJ1-3, with 8 positions matching TRBD1. CDR3 length equals 17 residues. The V segment lost 3 bases and the J segment 0 bases; nucleotides outside the gene matches: 7. From germline, CDR1 is LNHDA and CDR2 SQIVND (reference sequence). The CDR3 loop reads CASSIRGRILSGNTIYF. In nucleotides, the CDR3 is TGTGCCAGTAGTATCAGGGGGCGAATTCTCTCTGGAAACACCATATATTTT. Looking up the rest from reference TRBV19 and TRBJ1-3 gives the full variable domain: DGGITQSPKYLFRKEGQNVTLSCEQNLNHDAMYWYRQDPGQGLRLIYYSQIVNDFQKGDIAEGYSVSREKKESFPLTVTSAQKNPTAFYLCASSIRGRILSGNTIYFGEGSWLTVV.

The V gene is TRBV30, the J gene TRBJ2-1; possibly TRBD2 for D (6 bases). CDR1 and CDR2 (germline): GTSNPN, SVGIG (reference sequence). The CDR3 has 15 residues. The V gene lost 0 bases and the J gene lost 5 bases, with 14 bases spanning the gap. The CDR3 DNA is TGTGCCTGGAGTGTCTCCTTGGGGGGTCACAATGAGCAGTTCTTC. Its translation: CAWSVSLGGHNEQFF.

The chain recombines TRBV7-9 with TRBJ2-3; 13 positions match TRBD2. The CDR3 totals 15 residues. CDR1 is SEHNR, CDR2 FQNEAQ, per germline (reference sequence). Germline trimming cut 5 bases from V and 4 bases from J; bases unmatched to any gene: 3. The CDR3 spells CASSPGLAGADTQYF. CDR3 nucleotide sequence: TGTGCCAGCAGCCCCGGACTAGCGGGGGCAGATACGCAGTATTTT.

This clone was observed a few times. V gene TRBV29-1 combines with J gene TRBJ2-1; 16 nucleotides match TRBD2. V was pared by 6 bases and J by 0 bases, with 5 bases of the junction left unmatched. CDR1 is SQVTM and CDR2 is ANQGSEA in the germline V gene. This CDR3 has 17 amino acids. The CDR3 sequence: CSVGLAGGLPSYNEQFF. The CDR3 coding sequence is TGCAGCGTGGGACTAGCGGGAGGGTTGCCCTCCTACAATGAGCAGTTCTTC.

This chain connects TRBV19 to TRBJ1-1, with 7 bases that match TRBD1. With V trimmed by 4 bases and J by 3 bases, 11 bases remained unmatched. The CDR3 is 16 residues long. CDR1 and CDR2 (germline): LNHDA, SQIVND (reference sequence). The CDR3 here is CASSNTGVVMDTEAFF. CDR3 in DNA: TGTGCCAGTAGTAATACAGGGGTAGTCATGGACACTGAAGCTTTCTTT.

The CDR3 sequence is CATGSSSYNEQFF. CDR3 bases: TGTGCCACAGGATCGAGCTCCTACAATGAGCAGTTCTTC. The rearrangement joins TRBV2 to TRBJ2-1; unclear D gene. Germline loops: CDR1 SNHLY, CDR2 FYNNEI. The CDR3 is 13 residues long. Trimming removed 10 bases at V and 0 bases at J, with 10 bases between.

This clone was counted only a few times. V and J are TRBV18 and TRBJ2-7; D ambiguous. V lost 2 bases to trimming and J lost 1 base, with 6 bases between them. The CDR3 totals 13 residues. CDR1 and CDR2 from the germline V gene are KGHSH and LQKENI. This CDR3 is CASSPTVSYEQYF. CDR3 coding DNA: TGTGCCAGCTCACCAACAGTATCCTACGAGCAGTACTTC.

The J gene is TRBJ2-7, the V gene TRBV7-2, with 8 bases matching TRBD2. Per germline, CDR1 SGHTA and CDR2 FQGNSA. The CDR3 contains 13 residues. Unmatched junction bases numbered 5, after V lost 6 bases and J lost 4 bases. The CDR3 sequence: CASREAGVYEQYF. CDR3 bases: TGTGCCAGCAGGGAAGCGGGAGTATACGAGCAGTACTTC.

The chain is built from TRBV28 and TRBJ1-6, with a tentative D call TRBD1 (5 bases). Deletions cut 6 bases from V and 6 bases from J, with 21 bases between. The CDR3 loop spans 17 amino acids. CDR1 is MDHEN, CDR2 SYDVKM, per germline. CDR3 DNA: TGTGCCAGCAGCCCGCTCGGGACTCCAAGTTCTAATTCACCCCTCCACTTT. Its protein product is CASSPLGTPSSNSPLHF.

The chain combines TRBV2 with TRBJ2-7; 8 bases fit TRBD2. V shed 9 bases, J shed 6 bases, and the junction held 31 bases outside the gene matches. This CDR3 has 20 residues. The germline gives CDR1 SNHLY, CDR2 FYNNEI. In DNA, the CDR3 is TGTGCCAGTAAGAGGACCTTTCTAGCCCAACGACGAGCGGGGGTTTCCGAGCAGTACTTC. It specifies CASKRTFLAQRRAGVSEQYF.

In the case of this clone: The same CDR3 also results from other DNA sequences found in this sample. The genes are TRBV27 and TRBJ2-3, with a tentative D call TRBD2 (5 bases). Trimming took off 3 bases at V and 0 bases at J, with 7 bases between the two ends. Germline values: CDR1 MNHEY, CDR2 SMNVEV (reference sequence). This CDR3 is 14 amino acids long. The CDR3 protein is CASSFRGSTDTQYF. CDR3 DNA sequence: TGTGCCAGCAGTTTTCGGGGTAGCACAGATACGCAGTATTTT.

The chain couples TRBV6-6 to TRBJ2-1, with a weak D call TRBD2 (6 bases). In germline, CDR1 is MNHNY, CDR2 SVGAGI (reference sequence). The CDR3 consists of 14 residues. Trimming shortened V by 2 bases and J by 6 bases, and 11 bases separated the two germline ends. For the CDR3, the DNA is TGTGCCAGCAGTTACGGGGGTAGCGGCAATGAGCAGTTCTTC. It yields the protein CASSYGGSGNEQFF.

This sequence joins TRBV27 and TRBJ2-7, with 12 bases aligning to TRBD2. With 5 bases clipped from V and 3 bases from J, the junction kept 11 bases outside the gene matches. Per germline, CDR1 MNHEY and CDR2 SMNVEV (reference sequence). This CDR3 is built from 17 residues. CDR3 protein: CASSPSGRARGNYEQYF. In DNA, the CDR3 is TGTGCCAGCAGTCCTAGCGGGAGGGCCCGGGGAAACTACGAGCAGTACTTC.

The chain joins TRBV5-4 to TRBJ2-5; possibly TRBD2 for D (5 bases). Germline CDR1 and CDR2: SGHNT and YYREEE (reference sequence). The CDR3 has 17 residues. The V gene lost 4 bases and the J gene lost 0 bases, with 19 bases spanning the gap. For the CDR3, the DNA is TGTGCCAGCAGCCCTCCCCGGGGTAGCGAGAACCAAGAGACCCAGTACTTC. Its protein is CASSPPRGSENQETQYF.

The rearrangement links TRBV27 to TRBJ1-2; D may be TRBD1 (5 bases). Deletions cut 3 bases from V and 1 base from J, with 12 bases between. Germline V gene data show CDR1 as MNHEY and CDR2 as SMNVEV (reference sequence). This CDR3 region has 15 residues. The CDR3 here is CASSFDSFLNYGYTF. The CDR3, as DNA: TGTGCCAGCAGTTTCGACAGCTTTCTTAACTATGGCTACACCTTC.

This rearrangement joins TRBV4-2 to TRBJ1-1; 11 bases align to TRBD1. Germline CDR1 and CDR2: LGHNA and YNFKEQ. J lost 3 bases, V lost 4 bases, and 1 base had no gene match. This CDR3 region has 14 residues. CDR3 sequence: CASSPGQGDTEAFF. In nucleotides, the CDR3 is TGTGCCAGCAGCCCGGGACAGGGGGACACTGAAGCTTTCTTT.

The chain couples TRBV21-1 to TRBJ2-5; no check of the table's D call, TRBD2, against the DNA was made. TRBV21-1 counts as a pseudogene. The CDR3 runs 17 residues. The CDR3 bases are TGTGCCAGCCCGACCCGGGGGGGGGCTCGGGAAGGAGAGACCCAGTACTTC. Translating gives CASPTRGGAREGETQYF.

The V gene is TRBV3-1 (or the pseudogene TRBV3-2), the J gene TRBJ2-1; 12 bases are a match to TRBD2. This CDR3 contains 15 residues. The V and J ends lost 1 base and 7 bases, in that order; junction bases with no gene match: 2. Per the germline V gene, CDR1 is LGHDT and CDR2 is YNNKEL (reference sequence). The CDR3 DNA follows: TGTGCCAGCAGCCAAGGGGGGACTAGCGGGAATGAGCAGTTCTTC. Its translation: CASSQGGTSGNEQFF.

This clone came up once. The chain joins TRBV27 to TRBJ2-7; perhaps TRBD1 as D (5 bases). V lost 2 bases and J 5 bases, leaving 10 bases between the germline ends. The germline gives CDR1 MNHEY, CDR2 SMNVEV (reference sequence). This CDR3 region has 13 residues. The CDR3 DNA is TGTGCCAGCAGTTTAACCAGGGTGGACGAGCAGTACTTC. It specifies CASSLTRVDEQYF.

This chain uses TRBV7-2 with TRBJ2-2; the match to TRBD2 covers 12 bases. CDR3 length: 17 amino acids. Unmatched junction bases numbered 8, after V lost 5 bases and J lost 4 bases. Germline CDR1 reads SGHTA; CDR2 reads FQGNSA. The CDR3 region is CASSPGVLAGGTGELFF. The CDR3 DNA reads as TGTGCCAGCAGCCCGGGGGTACTAGCGGGAGGCACCGGGGAGCTGTTTTTT.

DNA for the CDR3: TGTGCCAGCATACCCAGGGCGGTTGAGCAGTTCTTC. Its translation is CASIPRAVEQFF. The V call is TRBV6-5, the J call TRBJ2-1; TRBD1 is a possible D gene (5 bases). V shed 7 bases and J shed 9 bases, with 13 bases lying between them. The CDR3 is made up of 12 amino acids. Germline CDR1 and CDR2: MNHEY and SVGAGI.

This rearrangement joins TRBV13 to TRBJ1-5, with 7 bases aligning to TRBD1. This CDR3 is built from 14 residues. Trimming at V came to 5 bases and at J to 6 bases, leaving 7 bases not matched to a gene. The germline V gene encodes CDR1 PRHDT and CDR2 FYEKMQ (reference sequence). The CDR3 region is CASSQGTAPQPQHF. CDR3 coding DNA: TGTGCCAGCAGCCAAGGGACAGCACCTCAGCCCCAGCATTTT.

V is TRBV27 and J is TRBJ2-2; D perhaps matches TRBD2 (6 bases). Germline V gene data show CDR1 as MNHEY and CDR2 as SMNVEV (reference sequence). The CDR3 extends over 16 amino acids. Trimming took off 2 bases at V and 5 bases at J, with 15 bases between the two ends. The CDR3 loop is CASSLLETGGTGELFF. The CDR3 DNA reads as TGTGCCAGCAGTTTACTCGAAACAGGAGGGACCGGGGAGCTGTTTTTT.

The V and J genes are TRBV5-4 and TRBJ2-7; TRBD2 matches 7 bases. V lost 1 base and J lost 2; bases outside the gene matches: 6. The CDR3 is made up of 15 amino acids. Germline lookup yields CDR1 SGHNT and CDR2 YYREEE (reference sequence). CDR3 region: CASSLLTGGTYEQYF. CDR3 nucleotides: TGTGCCAGCAGCTTGCTTACGGGGGGAACCTACGAGCAGTACTTC.

J is TRBJ2-7 and V is TRBV28; 7 bases align to TRBD2. CDR1 is MDHEN, CDR2 SYDVKM, per germline. Losses at the gene ends were 3 bases for V and 4 bases for J; bases not matched to a gene: 9. The CDR3 runs to 15 residues. CDR3 nucleotide sequence: TGTGCCAGCAGTTTGGGAGGGTCCCTTCTTTACGAGCAGTACTTC. This encodes CASSLGGSLLYEQYF.

This chain uses TRBV6-5 with TRBJ1-2; D may be TRBD1 (5 bases). This CDR3 comprises 13 residues. CDR1 and CDR2 (germline): MNHEY, SVGAGI. The V end lost 7 bases, the J end lost 2 bases, and 11 bases lay between the germline ends. DNA for the CDR3: TGTGCCAGCAACACAGGTATAAACTATGGCTACACCTTC. It codes for CASNTGINYGYTF.

The CDR3 reads CASSLGRQGASYNSPLHF. The CDR3 DNA follows: TGTGCCAGCAGCTTAGGGAGGCAGGGGGCATCCTATAATTCACCCCTCCACTTT. The V gene is TRBV7-2, the J gene TRBJ1-6, with 8 nucleotides matching TRBD1. The CDR3 has 18 amino acids. CDR1 is SGHTA, CDR2 FQGNSA, per germline. V lost 1 base to trimming and J lost 1 base; unmatched junction nucleotides: 6.